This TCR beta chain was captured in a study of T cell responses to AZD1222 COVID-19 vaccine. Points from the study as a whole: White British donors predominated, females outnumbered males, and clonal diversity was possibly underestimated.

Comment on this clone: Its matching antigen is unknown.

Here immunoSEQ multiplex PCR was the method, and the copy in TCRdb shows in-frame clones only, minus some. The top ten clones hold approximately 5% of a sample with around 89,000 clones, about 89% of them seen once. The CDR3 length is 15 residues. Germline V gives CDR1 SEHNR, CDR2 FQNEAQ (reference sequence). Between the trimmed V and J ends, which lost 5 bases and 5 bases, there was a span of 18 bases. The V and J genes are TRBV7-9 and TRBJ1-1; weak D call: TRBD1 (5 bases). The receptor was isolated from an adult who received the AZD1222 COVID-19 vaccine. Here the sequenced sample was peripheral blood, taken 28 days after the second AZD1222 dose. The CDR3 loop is CASSPFRGGATEAFF. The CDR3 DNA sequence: TGTGCCAGCAGCCCGTTCAGAGGTGGGGCGACTGAAGCTTTCTTT.